The 27 T cell receptor beta chains listed next were all sequenced from one sample in a study of blood T cells in healthy people across ages. Next came a second PCR, run for about 6 to 11 cycles, which used a sample-barcoded 5' primer along with a J-beta primer mix. Each CDR3 protein is one row after TCRdb ran MiXCR on the 5' RACE reads. The data contain 540,000 or so distinct CDR3 sequences, under 55% of them singletons. The sequenced sample was blood. The receptor source for this set is a man at least 80 years old in good health.

This clonotype was counted once. One end of the junction varies from germline; a read error may be responsible. V usage is TRBV10-3 and J usage is TRBJ1-2; D call uncertain. Germline CDR1 ENHRY, CDR2 SYGVKD. The CDR3 spans 12 residues. The chain's CDR3 is CVISASDHGYTF. CDR3 nucleotide sequence: TGTGTCATCAGTGCCTCGGATCATGGCTACACCTTC.

This clonotype has a handful of counts. V is TRBV30 and J is TRBJ2-5, with TRBD1 matching over 12 bases. Germline CDR1 reads GTSNPN; CDR2 reads SVGIG (reference sequence). With 1 base clipped from V and 5 bases from J, the junction kept 8 bases outside the gene matches. The CDR3 spans 16 residues. The chain's CDR3 is CAWSGGDRGLSETQYF. DNA of the CDR3: TGTGCCTGGAGTGGGGGGGACAGGGGGCTGTCGGAGACCCAGTACTTC. Supplemented by reference TRBV30 and TRBJ2-5, the full variable domain reads SQTIHQWPATLVQPVGSPLSLECTVEGTSNPNLYWYRQAAGRGLQLLFYSVGIGQISSEVPQNLSASRPQDRQFILSSKKLLLSDSGFYLCAWSGGDRGLSETQYFGPGTRLLVL.

This chain joins TRBV12-5 and TRBJ2-3; possibly TRBD2 for D (5 bases). The V and J ends lost 7 bases and 6 bases respectively, with 11 bases between them. Germline V CDR1 and CDR2: LGHNT, FRNRAP. CDR3 length: 12 amino acids. The CDR3 spells CASAPGVDTQYF. As DNA, the CDR3 is TGTGCTAGTGCCCCCGGGGTGGATACGCAGTATTTT.

The chain carries TRBV7-2 and TRBJ2-5; 13 bases agree with TRBD2. V dropped 2 bases and J dropped 13; count of bases not matched to a gene: 22. In germline, CDR1 is SGHTA, CDR2 FQGNSA. This CDR3 is 19 amino acids long. CDR3 DNA: TGTGCCAGCAGCTTAAGCCCCGGACCTTCGGGACTAGCGGGACGGGGATCGTACTTC. Protein product: CASSLSPGPSGLAGRGSYF.

This clonotype was observed a few times. DNA for the CDR3: TGCAGCGTTGCGTCTTCTGGCCTGAACACTGAAGCTTTCTTT. Amino acids: CSVASSGLNTEAFF. This chain connects TRBV29-1 to TRBJ1-1; D unresolved. The CDR3 length is 14 residues. Trimming shortened V by 4 bases and J by 0 bases, and 12 bases separated the two germline ends. The germline V gene encodes CDR1 SQVTM and CDR2 ANQGSEA.

The V call is TRBV7-2, the J call TRBJ2-1, with TRBD2 identical over 10 bases. V shed 1 base and J 7 bases; nucleotides not matched to a gene: 16. CDR3 size: 19 residues. Germline V gives CDR1 SGHTA, CDR2 FQGNSA. CDR3 coding DNA: TGTGCCAGCAGCTTAGACCGCCCTCTCGCGGGACTAGCGACAAATGAGCAGTTCTTC. It is translated as CASSLDRPLAGLATNEQFF.

The rearrangement links TRBV7-2 to TRBJ2-3, with a tentative D call TRBD2 (6 bases). From germline, CDR1 is SGHTA and CDR2 FQGNSA. The V end lost 4 bases, the J end lost 0 bases, and 11 bases lay between the germline ends. The CDR3 runs 15 residues. The CDR3 sequence: CASSSLGGSTDTQYF. The CDR3 DNA sequence: TGTGCCAGCAGCTCCCTGGGGGGTAGCACAGATACGCAGTATTTT.

V is TRBV7-2 and J is TRBJ2-3, with 9 bases lining up with TRBD2. CDR1 and CDR2 (germline): SGHTA, FQGNSA. This CDR3 is 14 amino acids long. J gave up 5 bases and V 6 bases, and 6 bases lay outside the gene matches. CDR3 nucleotides: TGTGCCAGCAGTCCGCGGGGGGGCTTAGATACGCAGTATTTT. Translated: CASSPRGGLDTQYF.

Worth noting for this clonotype: A much more abundant neighbour one base away suggests this may be a read error. The chain joins TRBV5-1 to TRBJ2-2, with 8 bases lining up with TRBD1. The CDR3 spans 19 residues. Trimming cost V 7 bases and J 4 bases; bases outside gene matches: 21. The germline gives CDR1 SGHRS, CDR2 YFSETQ. The CDR3 nucleotides read TGCGCCAGCCGCCTCCTTGGACAGGGAGCCTTGTCAACCACCGGGGAGCTGTTTTTT. The encoded protein is CASRLLGQGALSTTGELFF.

The chain joins TRBV28 to TRBJ2-7, with D possibly TRBD2 on 6 matching bases. The germline V gene has CDR1 MDHEN and CDR2 SYDVKM. The CDR3 extends over 14 amino acids. With 8 bases removed from V and 2 bases from J, the gap between germline ends came to 16 bases. In DNA form, the CDR3 reads TGTGCCAGCGGTAGCGGAAGCTCAACCTACGAGCAGTACTTC. As protein: CASGSGSSTYEQYF. The complete variable domain, with remaining parts taken from reference TRBV28 and TRBJ2-7, reads DVKVTQSSRYLVKRTGEKVFLECVQDMDHENMFWYRQDPGLGLRLIYFSYDVKMKEKGDIPEGYSVSREKKERFSLILESASTNQTSMYLCASGSGSSTYEQYFGPGTRLTVT.

J is TRBJ1-3 and V is TRBV28, with D tentatively TRBD1 (5 bases). The CDR3 consists of 15 residues. V was cut by 8 bases and J by 1 base, with 15 bases left in between. Looked up from germline, CDR1 is MDHEN and CDR2 is SYDVKM. The CDR3 reads CASWGVGTSGNTIYF. In nucleotides, the CDR3 is TGTGCCAGCTGGGGGGTGGGTACGTCTGGAAACACCATATATTTT.

Of note for this clonotype: This may come from a read error, since a much larger clone is one base off. This sequence joins TRBV7-8 and TRBJ2-3, with 10 bases matching TRBD2. V was clipped by 5 bases and J by 4 bases; unmatched bases: 6. The CDR3 is made up of 15 amino acids. Germline V lookup: CDR1 SGHVS, CDR2 FQNEAQ. In DNA form, the CDR3 reads TGTGCCAGCAGCCGCCTAGCGGGAGTAGCAGATACGCAGTATTTT. Translated, it gives CASSRLAGVADTQYF.

This clonotype was observed many times. J is TRBJ1-4 and V is TRBV6-5, with TRBD1 matching over 8 bases. This CDR3 spans 16 amino acids. With 5 bases clipped from V and 7 bases from J, the junction kept 12 bases outside the gene matches. Germline CDR1 and CDR2: MNHEY and SVGAGI. CDR3 DNA: TGTGCCAGCAGTCCGGGTGAGGCAGGGGGCAGTGAAAAACTGTTTTTT. This gives the protein CASSPGEAGGSEKLFF.

This clonotype was counted between two and nine times. The rearrangement links TRBV25-1 to TRBJ2-3, with a tentative D call TRBD2 (6 bases). The CDR3 totals 16 residues. V dropped 2 bases and J dropped 6 bases, with 18 bases sitting between them. Germline V lookup: CDR1 MGHDK, CDR2 SYGVNS. CDR3 nucleotides: TGTGCCAGCAGTGAACCGGGCGGGGCGGGTTTGGATACGCAGTATTTT. As protein: CASSEPGGAGLDTQYF.

This clonotype was counted once. The V call is TRBV29-1, the J call TRBJ1-4; 9 nucleotides match TRBD1. The V and J ends lost 4 bases and 5 bases, in that order; junction bases with no gene match: 5. Germline V CDR1 and CDR2: SQVTM, ANQGSEA. The CDR3 is 14 residues long. CDR3 protein: CSVGRGTGNEKLFF. Here the CDR3 DNA reads TGCAGCGTTGGTCGGGGGACAGGGAATGAAAAACTGTTTTTT.

The chain uses TRBV4-3 and TRBJ2-7, with TRBD2 identical over 10 bases. Germline V gene sequence: CDR1 LGHNA, CDR2 YSLEER. This CDR3 contains 16 residues. The junction had 6 bases not matched to a gene; V was cut back by 1 base and J by 3 bases. The CDR3 here is CASSQGSLAGVYEQYF. As DNA, the CDR3 is TGCGCCAGCAGCCAAGGATCGCTAGCGGGAGTCTACGAGCAGTACTTC.

This clonotype was detected only once. A much larger clonotype is one base distant, so this may be a read error. The rearrangement joins TRBV6-5 to TRBJ2-6; D unresolved. Trimming removed 2 bases at V and 4 bases at J, with 9 bases between. The V gene's germline CDR1 is MNHEY and CDR2 SVGAGI. The CDR3 has 15 residues. CDR3 protein: CASSYARVGANVLTF. The DNA of the CDR3 is TGTGCCAGCAGTTACGCAAGGGTCGGGGCCAACGTCCTGACTTTC.

This sequence joins TRBV7-2 and TRBJ2-5; D gene uncertain. CDR1 SGHTA and CDR2 FQGNSA come from the germline V gene. V shed 0 bases and J shed 11 bases, with 19 bases lying between them. This CDR3 is 15 amino acids long. The CDR3: CASSLAPNLGYAQYF. In DNA form, the CDR3 reads TGTGCCAGCAGCTTAGCGCCTAACCTGGGTTACGCGCAGTACTTC.

Note on this clonotype: A read error may be the cause here, since a much bigger clone is one base away. This chain links TRBV6-6 with TRBJ1-2, with a tentative D call TRBD1 (6 bases). CDR3 length: 14 amino acids. The germline V and J ends were trimmed by 2 bases and 6 bases, with 13 bases remaining between them. The V gene's germline CDR1 is MNHNY and CDR2 SVGAGI (reference sequence). The CDR3, as DNA: TGTGCCAGCAGTTACGATTTGGGGGCCGATGGCTACACCTTC. It yields the protein CASSYDLGADGYTF.

The V and J genes are TRBV7-2 and TRBJ2-3; 9 nucleotides match TRBD2. CDR1 is SGHTA and CDR2 is FQGNSA in the germline V gene. V dropped 2 bases and J dropped 4; count of bases not matched to a gene: 4. This CDR3 region has 15 residues. As DNA, the CDR3 is TGTGCCAGCAGCTTATCGGTAGCGGGGGCAGATACGCAGTATTTT. Protein: CASSLSVAGADTQYF. The variable domain in full, completed from reference TRBV7-2 and TRBJ2-3, reads GAGVSQSPSNKVTEKGKDVELRCDPISGHTALYWYRQSLGQGLEFLIYFQGNSAPDKSGLPSDRFSAERTGGSVSTLTIQRTQQEDSAVYLCASSLSVAGADTQYFGPGTRLTVL.

This rearrangement joins TRBV20-1 to TRBJ2-1; 11 bases are shared with TRBD2. The CDR3 spans 15 residues. The germline V gene encodes CDR1 DFQATT and CDR2 SNEGSKA (reference sequence). Losses at the gene ends were 0 bases for V and 13 bases for J; bases not matched to a gene: 11. CDR3 amino acids: CSARDQGLAAHPQFF. The CDR3 region has the DNA TGCAGTGCTAGAGATCAGGGACTAGCGGCGCATCCTCAGTTCTTC.

This chain connects TRBV12-3 or TRBV12-4 to TRBJ2-3, with TRBD2 matching 12 bases. CDR3 length: 16 amino acids. V lost 8 bases to trimming and J lost 6 bases; unmatched junction nucleotides: 12. The CDR3: CASGSGALAGGDTQYF. The CDR3 DNA follows: TGTGCCAGCGGTTCCGGGGCGCTAGCGGGAGGGGATACGCAGTATTTT.

The J gene is TRBJ2-2, the V gene TRBV3-1, with D uncertain. CDR1 LGHDT and CDR2 YNNKEL come from the germline V gene (reference sequence). V lost 3 bases and J lost 0, with 8 bases in between. The CDR3 has 15 residues. CDR3 in DNA: TGTGCCAGCAGCCAGGTGTTCGCGAACACCGGGGAGCTGTTTTTT. It translates to CASSQVFANTGELFF.

The rearrangement joins TRBV7-2 to TRBJ2-5, with 11 bases matching TRBD2. Germline values: CDR1 SGHTA, CDR2 FQGNSA. This CDR3 has 16 amino acids. Trimming at V came to 2 bases and at J to 11 bases, leaving 13 bases not matched to a gene. CDR3 region: CASSLRVAGGYNEQYF. The CDR3 region has the DNA TGTGCCAGCAGCTTACGGGTAGCGGGGGGGTACAATGAGCAGTACTTC.

The chain uses TRBV2 and TRBJ2-5; 9 nucleotides align to TRBD2. Germline V lookup: CDR1 SNHLY, CDR2 FYNNEI. The V gene end was trimmed by 7 bases and the J gene end by 4 bases; junction bases not matched to a gene: 4. This CDR3 spans 13 amino acids. The CDR3 sequence: CASNLAGIETQYF. The CDR3 DNA sequence: TGTGCCAGCAACCTAGCGGGGATAGAGACCCAGTACTTC.

The gene calls are TRBV20-1 and TRBJ2-7; TRBD2 aligns across 12 bases. J gave up 3 bases and V 6 bases, and 3 bases lay outside the gene matches. Germline CDR1 reads DFQATT; CDR2 reads SNEGSKA (reference sequence). The CDR3 has 13 residues. The CDR3 spells CSAATSGGYEQYF. In DNA, the CDR3 is TGCAGTGCGGCGACTAGCGGGGGCTACGAGCAGTACTTC.

The rearrangement links TRBV6-5 to TRBJ2-7; D is uncertain. The germline gives CDR1 MNHEY, CDR2 SVGAGI. The CDR3 length is 15 residues. Deletions cut 4 bases from V and 0 bases from J, with 13 bases between. The CDR3 DNA is TGTGCCAGCAGTTGCGACCACGAAAGCTCCTACGAGCAGTACTTC. Translated, it gives CASSCDHESSYEQYF.